Reported below is one T cell receptor beta chain. Its matching antigen is unknown. Only in-frame clones appear in the TCRdb table, and some are missing; sequencing was by immunoSEQ multiplex PCR. The table has around 150,000 clones, about nine tenths seen once. This record belongs to a study of T cell responses to AZD1222 COVID-19 vaccine. Whole-study results and caveats: Regions left unmutated in variants are reportedly the target of nearly half of spike-specific TCRs. CD4 TCRs linked to vaccination spanned spike, dominating at 160-218 and 743-854. Donors were largely white British and mainly female; clonal diversity was possibly underestimated.

The CDR3 spans 14 residues. V gave up 5 bases and J gave up 2 bases, with 9 bases separating them. CDR1 and CDR2 (germline): MNHEY, SVGAGI. The TCR originated in an adult in good health. The chain recombines TRBV6-5 with TRBJ1-4, with D hard to call. The source material was peripheral blood, sampled on day 0 of MenACWY control vaccination. CDR3 region: CASSSGDTNEKLFF. The CDR3 nucleotides read TGTGCCAGCAGTAGCGGGGATACTAATGAAAAACTGTTTTTT.